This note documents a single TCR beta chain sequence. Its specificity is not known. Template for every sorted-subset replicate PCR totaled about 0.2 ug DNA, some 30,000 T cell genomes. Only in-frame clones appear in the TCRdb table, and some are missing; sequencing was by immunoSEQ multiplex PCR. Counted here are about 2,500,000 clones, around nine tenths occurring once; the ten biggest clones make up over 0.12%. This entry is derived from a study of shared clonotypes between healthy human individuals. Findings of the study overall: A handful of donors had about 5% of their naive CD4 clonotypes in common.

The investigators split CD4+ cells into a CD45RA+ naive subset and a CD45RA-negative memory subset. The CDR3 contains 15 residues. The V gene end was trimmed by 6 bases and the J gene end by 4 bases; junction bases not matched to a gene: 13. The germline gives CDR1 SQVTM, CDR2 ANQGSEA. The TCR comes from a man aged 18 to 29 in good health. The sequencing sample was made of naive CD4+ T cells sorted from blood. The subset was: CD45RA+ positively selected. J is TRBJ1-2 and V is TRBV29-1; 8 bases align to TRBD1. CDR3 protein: CSVKSPVDRAYGYTF. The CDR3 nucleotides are TGCAGCGTCAAAAGCCCGGTGGACAGGGCCTATGGCTACACCTTC.